The 22 T cell receptor beta chains below all came from one sample that was sequenced in a study of cytomegalovirus exposure and HLA in healthy donors. Vbeta (60) and Jbeta (13) primers were used in the PCR. TCRdb's table, derived via immunoSEQ multiplex PCR, lists solely in-frame clones and lacks some. The sample records 180,000 or so clones, approximately 86% being singletons. Material: PBMCs. Source of these receptors: a woman in her twenties or thirties in good health and CMV-seronegative.

This rearrangement joins TRBV5-1 to TRBJ1-4; 12 bases agree with TRBD1. There are 15 residues in the CDR3. Germline V CDR1 and CDR2: SGHRS, YFSETQ. The V segment lost 4 bases and the J segment 14 bases; nucleotides outside the gene matches: 12. Here the CDR3 DNA reads TGCGCCAGCAGCCGGACCGGGACAGGGGGCGGGGGGCTGTTTTTT. Translated: CASSRTGTGGGGLFF.

CDR3 nucleotides: TGTGCCAGCAGCCCCACTAGGACAGGATTTGCCACAGATACGCAGTATTTT. It translates to CASSPTRTGFATDTQYF. The chain carries TRBV9 and TRBJ2-3; 7 bases are shared with TRBD1. Germline loops: CDR1 SGDLS, CDR2 YYNGEE. The CDR3 is 17 residues long. The J segment lost 2 bases and the V segment lost 4 bases, leaving 13 bases of the junction unmatched.

V is TRBV14 and J is TRBJ2-1; possibly TRBD1 for D (6 bases). This CDR3 spans 15 amino acids. V lost 4 bases and J 0 bases, leaving 10 bases between the germline ends. Germline V gene sequence: CDR1 SGHDN, CDR2 FVKESK. DNA of the CDR3: TGTGCCAGCAGCCGACAGGCCAGCTCCTACAATGAGCAGTTCTTC. As protein: CASSRQASSYNEQFF.

This clone has only a few counts. Different DNA sequences within this sample yield the same CDR3. The CDR3 is CSARLADTQYF. The CDR3 coding sequence is TGCAGTGCTAGACTAGCAGATACGCAGTATTTT. This chain links TRBV20-1 with TRBJ2-3; D remains ambiguous. Germline V lookup: CDR1 DFQATT, CDR2 SNEGSKA (reference sequence). The CDR3 sequence is 11 residues long. V gave up 2 bases and J gave up 4 bases, with 4 bases separating them.

This clone has a handful of counts. DNA for the CDR3: TGTGCCAGCAGCTTAACGTTACAGGCAGATACGCAGTATTTT. Translated, it gives CASSLTLQADTQYF. The chain couples TRBV7-3 to TRBJ2-3, with D possibly matching TRBD1 (5 bases). Germline V CDR1 and CDR2: SGHTA, FQGTGA. The germline V and J ends were trimmed by 0 bases and 4 bases, with 8 bases remaining between them. The CDR3 spans 14 residues.

This chain uses TRBV5-1 with TRBJ2-5, with 8 bases lining up with TRBD2. The CDR3 has 14 residues. Looked up from germline, CDR1 is SGHRS and CDR2 is YFSETQ. V was clipped by 6 bases and J by 5 bases; unmatched bases: 9. The CDR3 loop is CASNPGGHSETQYF. The CDR3 DNA is TGCGCCAGCAACCCGGGGGGGCATTCGGAGACCCAGTACTTC.

The chain combines TRBV5-1 with TRBJ2-1; 11 bases match TRBD2. Trimming cost V 5 bases and J 4 bases; bases outside gene matches: 8. The CDR3 has 16 amino acids. The germline V gene encodes CDR1 SGHRS and CDR2 YFSETQ. CDR3 coding DNA: TGCGCCAGCAGTCTTATCGGGACTAGCGGATACAATGAGCAGTTCTTC. It codes for CASSLIGTSGYNEQFF.

The chain uses TRBV5-6 and TRBJ2-3; 8 positions agree with TRBD2. This CDR3 contains 15 residues. J gave up 5 bases and V 2 bases, and 7 bases lay outside the gene matches. Germline CDR1 reads SGHDT; CDR2 reads YYEEEE. CDR3 DNA: TGTGCCAGCAGCTTAGGCGGGGGGCCGGGAGATACGCAGTATTTT. Residues: CASSLGGGPGDTQYF.

The rearrangement uses TRBV7-9 and TRBJ2-7; D gene ambiguous. V was clipped by 4 bases and J by 2 bases, with 3 bases between them. The CDR3 covers 11 residues. In germline, CDR1 is SEHNR, CDR2 FQNEAQ (reference sequence). This CDR3 reads CASSSAYEQYF. In nucleotides, the CDR3 is TGTGCCAGCAGCTCCGCCTACGAGCAGTACTTC.

V is TRBV9 and J is TRBJ2-2, with 10 nucleotides matching TRBD1. CDR1 and CDR2 from the germline V gene are SGDLS and YYNGEE. This CDR3 spans 16 amino acids. V lost 3 bases and J lost 3; bases outside the gene matches: 5. The chain's CDR3 is CASSASDRGDTGELFF. In DNA form, the CDR3 reads TGTGCCAGCAGCGCCTCGGACAGGGGGGACACCGGGGAGCTGTTTTTT.

V and J are TRBV30 and TRBJ2-3, with TRBD1 matching 10 bases. CDR1 is GTSNPN and CDR2 is SVGIG in the germline V gene (reference sequence). This CDR3 has 14 amino acids. J was trimmed by 4 bases and V by 2 bases; bases with no gene match: 3. Written as DNA, the CDR3 is TGTGCCTGGAGTCCGGACAGGGGGGCAGATACGCAGTATTTT. This gives the protein CAWSPDRGADTQYF. Supplemented by reference TRBV30 and TRBJ2-3, the full variable domain reads SQTIHQWPATLVQPVGSPLSLECTVEGTSNPNLYWYRQAAGRGLQLLFYSVGIGQISSEVPQNLSASRPQDRQFILSSKKLLLSDSGFYLCAWSPDRGADTQYFGPGTRLTVL.

The chain has TRBV27 and TRBJ2-2; D is possibly TRBD2 (5 bases). Trimming cost V 5 bases and J 5 bases, with 9 bases left between them. Germline CDR1 is MNHEY and CDR2 is SMNVEV (reference sequence). This CDR3 is 13 amino acids long. CDR3 sequence (DNA): TGTGCCAGCAGTATTACTAGAACCGGGGAGCTGTTTTTT. As protein: CASSITRTGELFF.

This clone turned up a few times. The chain combines TRBV6-1 with TRBJ2-5; 8 nucleotides align to TRBD1. Germline trimming cut 6 bases from V and 0 bases from J; bases unmatched to any gene: 3. CDR1 is MNHNS, CDR2 SASEGT, per germline. The CDR3 runs 14 residues. The CDR3 DNA follows: TGTGCCAGCAGCAGGGGGCCTAACCAAGAGACCCAGTACTTC. Translated, it gives CASSRGPNQETQYF.

The chain carries TRBV7-3 and TRBJ2-1, with D maybe TRBD2 (5 bases). CDR1 and CDR2 from the germline V gene are SGHTA and FQGTGA. The CDR3 has 14 residues. Trimming removed 5 bases at V and 8 bases at J, with 16 bases between. The CDR3 DNA reads TGTGCCAGCAGCCCCGGACTGACTACGGATGAGCAGTTCTTC. Its translation: CASSPGLTTDEQFF. Using reference TRBV7-3 and TRBJ2-1 for the parts outside the CDR3, the full variable domain is GAGVSQTPSNKVTEKGKYVELRCDPISGHTALYWYRQSLGQGPEFLIYFQGTGAADDSGLPNDRFFAVRPEGSVSTLKIQRTERGDSAVYLCASSPGLTTDEQFFGPGTRLTVL.

This chain uses TRBV2 with TRBJ2-2; TRBD2 might be the D (6 bases). Germline V gene sequence: CDR1 SNHLY, CDR2 FYNNEI. The germline V and J ends were trimmed by 10 bases and 1 base, with 10 bases remaining between them. The CDR3 runs 13 residues. As DNA, the CDR3 is TGTGCCACCTTGGGGGGGAACACCGGGGAGCTGTTTTTT. Translated: CATLGGNTGELFF.

The chain is built from TRBV19 and TRBJ2-7, with D possibly TRBD2 on 5 matching bases. The V gene's germline CDR1 is LNHDA and CDR2 SQIVND (reference sequence). Between the trimmed V and J ends, which lost 6 bases and 4 bases, there was a span of 13 bases. CDR3 length: 13 amino acids. DNA for the CDR3: TGTGCCAGTAGCCCGGGGTCCCTATACGAGCAGTACTTC. Protein sequence: CASSPGSLYEQYF.

The chain is built from TRBV10-2 and TRBJ2-5; 16 nucleotides align to TRBD2. With 6 bases clipped from V and 4 bases from J, the junction kept 5 bases outside the gene matches. The CDR3 sequence is 16 residues long. CDR1 is WSHSY, CDR2 SAAADI, per germline. The CDR3 loop reads CASRGLAGGPGETQYF. The DNA for the CDR3 is TGCGCCAGCAGGGGACTAGCGGGAGGGCCGGGAGAGACCCAGTACTTC.

The V call is TRBV9, the J call TRBJ2-3; 11 nucleotides match TRBD1. CDR1 is SGDLS, CDR2 YYNGEE, per germline. There are 15 residues in the CDR3. With 6 bases clipped from V and 5 bases from J, the junction kept 8 bases outside the gene matches. For the CDR3, the DNA is TGTGCCAGCACCGTCGGACAGGGGGCTGGAGATACGCAGTATTTT. Encoded protein: CASTVGQGAGDTQYF. The whole variable domain, remainder taken from reference TRBV9 and TRBJ2-3, is DSGVTQTPKHLITATGQRVTLRCSPRSGDLSVYWYQQSLDQGLQFLIQYYNGEERAKGNILERFSAQQFPDLHSELNLSSLELGDSALYFCASTVGQGAGDTQYFGPGTRLTVL.

This chain joins TRBV9 and TRBJ2-3, with TRBD2 identical over 9 bases. Germline values: CDR1 SGDLS, CDR2 YYNGEE. The CDR3 is made up of 17 amino acids. Losses at the gene ends were 0 bases for V and 2 bases for J; bases not matched to a gene: 7. The CDR3 region is CASSVEGSGGFTDTQYF. CDR3 DNA: TGTGCCAGCAGCGTAGAGGGTAGCGGGGGCTTCACAGATACGCAGTATTTT.

The genes are TRBV5-1 and TRBJ2-1; 10 positions agree with TRBD2. Germline V gene lookup returns CDR1 SGHRS and CDR2 YFSETQ. V shed 2 bases and J 8 bases; nucleotides not matched to a gene: 4. The CDR3 covers 14 residues. Written as DNA, the CDR3 is TGCGCCAGCAGCTTACGGACTAGCGGTGATGAGCAGTTCTTC. As protein: CASSLRTSGDEQFF.

This clone has only one observation. The chain links TRBV18 to TRBJ1-2; the D is unclear. The CDR3 has 13 amino acids. The V end lost 2 bases, the J end lost 4 bases, and 8 bases lay between the germline ends. The germline V gene encodes CDR1 KGHSH and CDR2 LQKENI. The CDR3 nucleotides are TGTGCCAGCTCACCAGCGGGTTCCTATGGCTACACCTTC. Translation gives CASSPAGSYGYTF.

V usage is TRBV30 and J usage is TRBJ2-7; D might be TRBD1 (6 bases). The V end lost 0 bases, the J end lost 3 bases, and 12 bases lay between the germline ends. This CDR3 comprises 14 residues. Germline V CDR1 and CDR2: GTSNPN, SVGIG (reference sequence). CDR3: CAWSVLRGHYEQYF. In nucleotides, the CDR3 is TGTGCCTGGAGTGTACTGAGGGGACACTACGAGCAGTACTTC.